This T cell receptor (beta chain) was retrieved from a study of cytomegalovirus exposure and HLA in healthy donors. On this clone: The same CDR3 is also encoded by other DNA sequences in this sample.

PCR amplification relied on 60 Vbeta primers (plus 13 Jbeta primers). The table came from immunoSEQ multiplex PCR; TCRdb's copy has only in-frame clones and leaves some out. This sample's table reports about 72,000 clones. The sample taken for sequencing was PBMCs. The receptor's source is a man in his fifties or sixties in good health and CMV-seropositive.

The CDR3 region has the DNA TGTGATTCCAGTAAGTTGGAGGGTCTAGCGGTTAGCACAGATACGCAGTATTTT. It translates to CDSSKLEGLAVSTDTQYF. This rearrangement joins TRBV19 to TRBJ2-3; the match to TRBD2 covers 7 bases. Germline CDR1 and CDR2: LNHDA and SQIVND (reference sequence). The CDR3 contains 18 residues.